These 11 T cell receptor beta chains were sequenced from one sample in a study of blood T cells in healthy people across ages. Combining a sample-barcoded 5' primer with a J-beta primer mix, a second PCR ran for about 7 to 11 cycles. From the 5' RACE reads, TCRdb called clonotypes with MiXCR, one entry per CDR3 protein. The sample consists of about 670,000 distinct CDR3 sequences, over 40% of them appearing once. The specimen was blood. Receptor source: a woman of 80 years or more in good health.

As DNA, the CDR3 is TGCGCCAGCAGCCAAGAGGACAGGGGCTACGAGCAGTACTTC. Translation gives CASSQEDRGYEQYF. The chain employs TRBV4-3 and TRBJ2-7; 9 bases line up with TRBD1. The J segment lost 3 bases and the V segment lost 0 bases, leaving 0 bases of the junction unmatched. Germline assignment: CDR1 LGHNA and CDR2 YSLEER. The CDR3 sequence is 14 residues long.

The chain uses TRBV11-2 and TRBJ2-1, with D unclear. Germline lookup yields CDR1 SGHAT and CDR2 FQNNGV. V lost 1 base and J lost 3, with 7 bases in between. The length of the CDR3 is 14 residues. CDR3 in DNA: TGTGCCAGCAGCTTAGCGACCGTCTACAATGAGCAGTTCTTC. Translation gives CASSLATVYNEQFF.

This chain connects TRBV5-1 to TRBJ2-5; tentatively, D is TRBD1 (5 bases). Trimming removed 2 bases from V and 11 bases from J, with 19 bases in between. The CDR3 extends over 14 amino acids. Germline assignment: CDR1 SGHRS and CDR2 YFSETQ. CDR3 in amino acids: CASSFDSSYNEQYF. The CDR3 DNA is TGCGCCAGCAGCTTTGACAGTTCCTACAATGAGCAGTACTTC.

A word on this clonotype: A much larger clone differs by one base, so this may be a read error. This sequence joins TRBV7-2 and TRBJ2-1, with D uncertain. The ends were cut back, 5 bases at V and 6 bases at J, with 11 bases in the middle. CDR3 size: 13 residues. Germline V gene data show CDR1 as SGHTA and CDR2 as FQGNSA. In nucleotides, the CDR3 is TGTGCCAGCAGCCCTTATTTTGGCAATGAGCAGTTCTTC. Amino acid sequence: CASSPYFGNEQFF.

J is TRBJ1-5 and V is TRBV18, with 11 bases identical to TRBD1. The CDR3 is made up of 17 amino acids. From germline, CDR1 is KGHSH and CDR2 LQKENI. With V trimmed by 3 bases and J by 2 bases, 6 bases remained unmatched. CDR3 sequence: CASSPGQGALGNQPQHF. CDR3 in DNA: TGTGCCAGCTCACCTGGACAGGGGGCTTTAGGCAATCAGCCCCAGCATTTT.

Note on this clonotype: A much larger clone sits a single nucleotide away, making a read error possible. The genes are TRBV7-3 and TRBJ2-7, with D unresolved. CDR1 and CDR2 (germline): SGHTA, FQGTGA. V gave up 8 bases and J gave up 5 bases, with 19 bases separating them. This CDR3 is built from 14 residues. The CDR3 sequence: CASSVNGSTDEQYF. The CDR3 nucleotides read TGTGCCAGCTCGGTGAACGGGTCAACCGACGAGCAGTACTTC.

This clonotype was picked up a small number of times. V is TRBV15 and J is TRBJ1-2; 7 bases are a match to TRBD1. The CDR3 consists of 14 residues. After removal of 9 bases from V and 4 bases from J, the junction contained 11 bases not matched to a gene. The V gene's germline CDR1 is LNHNV and CDR2 YYDKDF (reference sequence). DNA for the CDR3: TGTGCCACACCGCAAAGGGGGCTCGGCTATGGCTACACCTTC. It specifies CATPQRGLGYGYTF.

This clonotype has at least ten counts. This rearrangement joins TRBV6-2 or TRBV6-3 to TRBJ2-3; the match to TRBD2 covers 8 bases. The J segment lost 5 bases and the V segment lost 8 bases, leaving 9 bases of the junction unmatched. The CDR3 runs 14 residues. The germline gives CDR1 MNHEY, CDR2 SVGEGT. For the CDR3, the DNA is TGTGCCAGCTACGGGAGGGCCCTTGGAGATACGCAGTATTTT. Its translation: CASYGRALGDTQYF.

This chain's CDR3 is CASSLEVEVYRYEQYF. The CDR3 bases are TGTGCCAGCAGCTTAGAGGTAGAGGTCTACCGTTACGAGCAGTACTTC. The chain employs TRBV7-9 and TRBJ2-4; D remains unclear. The DNA end is more similar to TRBJ2-7, so the J call may be wrong. The CDR3 spans 16 residues. Germline CDR1 is SEHNR and CDR2 is FQNEAQ (reference sequence).

This clonotype was counted between two and nine times. This chain connects TRBV10-2 to TRBJ2-3; TRBD1 matches 8 bases. CDR1 WSHSY and CDR2 SAAADI come from the germline V gene. CDR3 length: 13 residues. V lost 5 bases to trimming and J lost 6 bases; unmatched junction nucleotides: 4. The CDR3 sequence is CASSQGARDTQYF. DNA of the CDR3: TGCGCCAGCAGTCAGGGGGCCCGGGATACGCAGTATTTT.

V and J are TRBV5-5 and TRBJ1-5; TRBD1 might be the D (6 bases). Germline V gene lookup returns CDR1 SGHKS and CDR2 YYEKEE (reference sequence). The CDR3 contains 15 residues. V was shortened by 4 bases and J by 4 bases, with 15 bases between the two germline ends. The CDR3 protein is CASSQGGGGNQPQHF. The CDR3 DNA reads as TGTGCCAGCAGCCAAGGCGGGGGCGGAAATCAGCCCCAGCATTTT.